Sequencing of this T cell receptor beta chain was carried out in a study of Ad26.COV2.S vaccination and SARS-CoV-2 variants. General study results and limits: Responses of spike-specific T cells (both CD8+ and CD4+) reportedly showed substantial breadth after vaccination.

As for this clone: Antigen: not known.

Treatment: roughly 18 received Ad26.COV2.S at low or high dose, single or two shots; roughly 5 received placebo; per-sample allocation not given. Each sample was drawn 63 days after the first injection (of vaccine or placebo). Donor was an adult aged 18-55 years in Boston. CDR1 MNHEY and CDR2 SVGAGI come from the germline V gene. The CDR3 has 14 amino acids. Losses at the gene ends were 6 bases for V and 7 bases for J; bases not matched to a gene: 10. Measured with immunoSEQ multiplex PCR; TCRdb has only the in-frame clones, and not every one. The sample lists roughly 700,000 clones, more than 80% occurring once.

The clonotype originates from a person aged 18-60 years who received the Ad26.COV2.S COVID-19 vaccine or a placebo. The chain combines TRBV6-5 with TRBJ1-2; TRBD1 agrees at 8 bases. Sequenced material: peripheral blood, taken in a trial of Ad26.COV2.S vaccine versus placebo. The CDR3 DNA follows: TGTGCCAGCAGCGCCGGACAGGGTGGATTTGGCTACACCTTC. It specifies CASSAGQGGFGYTF.